This is a list of T cell receptor beta chains from one sample in a study of blood T cell repertoires in COVID-19. The table came from immunoSEQ multiplex PCR; TCRdb's copy has only in-frame clones and leaves some out. The sample carries 65,000 to 90,000 clones, around 76% recorded once. Input material: peripheral blood. Every receptor here comes from an older man with active or convalescent COVID-19. The CDR3 runs from the conserved cysteine through the conserved F or W. A D gene is named only where the DNA matches it firmly. Some rows mark clone size as missing; the rest say once, few, many or name a class of expanded clone.

TRBV6-5,.,TRBJ2-1,TRBD2,CASQLAGGDNEQFF,TGTGCCAGCCAGCTAGCGGGGGGGGACAATGAGCAGTTCTTC
TRBV28,once,TRBJ1-3,.,CASGSSLAGGNTIYF,TGTGCCAGCGGCTCCTCGTTGGCGGGCGGAAACACCATATATTTT
TRBV28,once,TRBJ1-2,.,CATNTAYGYTF,TGTGCCACAAATACAGCCTATGGCTACACCTTC
TRBV18,.,TRBJ1-5,.,CASSPTAREPQHF,TGTGCCAGCTCACCAACCGCTCGCGAGCCCCAGCATTTT
TRBV28,.,TRBJ1-5,.,CASSSQYQPQHF,TGTGCCAGCAGTTCTCAGTATCAGCCCCAGCATTTT
TRBV10-3,.,TRBJ2-7,TRBD1,CAYGKDRPLYEQYF,TGTGCCTACGGGAAGGACAGGCCCCTCTACGAGCAGTACTTC
TRBV2,once,TRBJ2-3,.,CASSLTDTQYF,TGTGCCAGCAGTCTTACAGATACGCAGTATTTT
TRBV6-2/TRBV6-3,few,TRBJ2-3,TRBD2,CASSYILGGGNTDTQYF,TGTGCCAGCAGTTACATTTTGGGCGGGGGTAACACAGATACGCAGTATTTT
TRBV14,.,TRBJ2-1,.,CASSQARSGSEQFF,TGTGCCAGCAGCCAAGCACGCAGCGGAAGTGAGCAGTTCTTC
TRBV7-2,once,TRBJ1-6,TRBD1,CASSLRTGWDSPLHF,TGTGCCAGCAGCTTGAGGACAGGGTGGGATTCACCCCTCCACTTT
TRBV5-1,.,TRBJ2-1,.,CASSLTLTGSYNEQFF,TGCGCCAGCAGCTTGACCCTAACGGGAAGTTACAATGAGCAGTTCTTC
TRBV7-2,.,TRBJ2-2,.,CASSQLSVVGGELFF,TGTGCCAGCAGCCAGCTTAGCGTAGTGGGCGGGGAGCTGTTTTTT
TRBV12-3/TRBV12-4,once,TRBJ1-1,.,CAGQGLDTEAFF,TGTGCCGGTCAGGGGCTCGACACTGAAGCTTTCTTT
TRBV6-6,.,TRBJ1-3,.,CASSPPGSTSRPGNTIYF,TGTGCCAGCAGTCCTCCCGGGTCCACCTCTAGGCCTGGAAACACCATATATTTT
TRBV5-8,few,TRBJ1-2,TRBD1,CASSPGQGAVYGYTF,TGTGCCAGCAGCCCGGGACAGGGGGCTGTCTATGGCTACACCTTC
TRBV18,.,TRBJ2-2,.,CASSPSARGTGELFF,TGTGCCAGCTCCCCCTCCGCGCGGGGAACCGGGGAGCTGTTTTTT
TRBV7-3,.,TRBJ2-5,TRBD1,CASSPSGTEVWETQYF,TGTGCCAGCAGCCCGTCCGGGACAGAGGTCTGGGAGACCCAGTACTTC
TRBV4-2,.,TRBJ2-5,TRBD2,CASRGLAGETQYF,TGTGCCAGCAGAGGACTAGCGGGGGAGACCCAGTACTTC
TRBV7-9,.,TRBJ2-4,.,CASTTTVGTQYF,TGTGCCAGCACCACCACCGTGGGCACTCAGTACTTC
TRBV11-2,.,TRBJ2-1,TRBD1,CASGAGGTGSFNEQFF,TGTGCCAGCGGTGCTGGGGGGACAGGTTCCTTCAATGAGCAGTTCTTC
TRBV5-1,.,TRBJ2-5,.,CASSLRAAAETQYF,TGCGCCAGCAGCTTGCGAGCGGCGGCAGAGACCCAGTACTTC
TRBV12-3/TRBV12-4,.,TRBJ1-1,.,CASSAYMNTEAFF,TGTGCCAGCAGCGCCTATATGAACACTGAAGCTTTCTTT
TRBV10-2,.,TRBJ1-3,.,CASSDNSGNTIYF,TGCGCCAGCAGTGACAATTCTGGAAACACCATATATTTT
TRBV5-1,.,TRBJ2-1,TRBD2,CASRVGGAEYNEQFF,TGCGCCAGCAGAGTCGGGGGGGCTGAATACAATGAGCAGTTCTTC
TRBV21-1,.,TRBJ1-5,.,CASSINSGGNQPQHF,TGTGCCAGCAGCATTAACTCAGGGGGAAATCAGCCCCAGCATTTT
TRBV13,.,TRBJ1-1,.,CASGVNGAFF,TGTGCCAGCGGTGTCAACGGGGCTTTCTTT
TRBV2,.,TRBJ1-1,TRBD1,CASNGDRRNTEAFF,TGTGCCAGTAATGGGGACAGGCGGAACACTGAAGCTTTCTTT
TRBV2,.,TRBJ2-3,TRBD1,CASSTPRQGAQYF,TGTGCCAGCAGCACGCCAAGACAGGGGGCGCAGTATTTT
TRBV7-6,.,TRBJ2-7,TRBD2,CASSLVPAAGGSYEQYF,TGTGCCAGCAGCTTAGTTCCAGCAGCGGGGGGCTCCTACGAGCAGTACTTC